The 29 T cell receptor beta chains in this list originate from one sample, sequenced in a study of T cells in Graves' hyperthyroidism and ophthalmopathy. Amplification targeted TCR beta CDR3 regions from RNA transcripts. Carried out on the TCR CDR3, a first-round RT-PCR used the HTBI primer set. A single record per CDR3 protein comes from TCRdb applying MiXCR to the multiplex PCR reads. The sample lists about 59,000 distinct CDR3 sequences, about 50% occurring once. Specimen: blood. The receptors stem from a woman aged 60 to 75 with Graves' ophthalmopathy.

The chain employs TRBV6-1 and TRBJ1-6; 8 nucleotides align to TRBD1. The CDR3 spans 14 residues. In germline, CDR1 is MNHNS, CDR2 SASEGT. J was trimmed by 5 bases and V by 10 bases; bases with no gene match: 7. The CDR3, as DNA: TGTGCCAACGGACAGGGCCTAAATAATTCACCCCTCCACTTT. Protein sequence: CANGQGLNNSPLHF.

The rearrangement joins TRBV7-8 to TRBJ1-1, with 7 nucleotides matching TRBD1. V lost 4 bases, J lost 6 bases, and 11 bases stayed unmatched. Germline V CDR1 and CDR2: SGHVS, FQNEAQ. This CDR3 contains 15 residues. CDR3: CASSSNNKDRSEAFF. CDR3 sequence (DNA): TGTGCCAGCAGCTCCAACAATAAGGACAGGTCTGAAGCTTTCTTT.

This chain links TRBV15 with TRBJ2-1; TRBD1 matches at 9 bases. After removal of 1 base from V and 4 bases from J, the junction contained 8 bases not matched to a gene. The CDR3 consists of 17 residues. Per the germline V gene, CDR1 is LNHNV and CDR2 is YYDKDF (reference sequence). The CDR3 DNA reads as TGTGCCACCAGCAGAGTCTTTCCGGGACAGGGTTACAATGAGCAGTTCTTC. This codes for CATSRVFPGQGYNEQFF.

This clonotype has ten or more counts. CDR3 protein: CSAIPRDRGRRNQPQHF. Here the CDR3 DNA reads TGCAGTGCCATCCCGCGGGACAGGGGACGACGCAATCAGCCCCAGCATTTT. The J gene is TRBJ1-5, the V gene TRBV20-1; 10 positions agree with TRBD1. Germline CDR1 DFQATT, CDR2 SNEGSKA (reference sequence). This CDR3 has 17 residues. Trimming at V came to 6 bases and at J to 2 bases, leaving 13 bases not matched to a gene.

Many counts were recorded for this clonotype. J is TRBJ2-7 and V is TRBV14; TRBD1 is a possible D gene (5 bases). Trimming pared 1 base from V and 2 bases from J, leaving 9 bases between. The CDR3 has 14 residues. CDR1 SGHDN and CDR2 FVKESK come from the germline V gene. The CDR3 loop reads CASSQAGFAYEQYF. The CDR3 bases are TGTGCCAGCAGCCAAGCAGGGTTCGCCTACGAGCAGTACTTC.

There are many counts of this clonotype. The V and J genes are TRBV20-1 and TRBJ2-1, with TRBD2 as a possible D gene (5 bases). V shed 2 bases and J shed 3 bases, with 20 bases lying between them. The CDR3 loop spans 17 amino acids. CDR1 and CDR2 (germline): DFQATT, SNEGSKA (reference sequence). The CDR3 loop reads CSARTDYEEAIYNEQFF. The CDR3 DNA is TGCAGTGCTAGAACTGACTATGAAGAGGCTATCTACAATGAGCAGTTCTTC.

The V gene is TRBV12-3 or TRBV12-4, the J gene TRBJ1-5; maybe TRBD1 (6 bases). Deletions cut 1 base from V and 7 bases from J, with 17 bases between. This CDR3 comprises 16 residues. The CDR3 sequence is CASSLGGRGFSQPQHF. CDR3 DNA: TGTGCCAGCAGTTTAGGGGGCAGGGGATTTAGCCAGCCCCAGCATTTT.

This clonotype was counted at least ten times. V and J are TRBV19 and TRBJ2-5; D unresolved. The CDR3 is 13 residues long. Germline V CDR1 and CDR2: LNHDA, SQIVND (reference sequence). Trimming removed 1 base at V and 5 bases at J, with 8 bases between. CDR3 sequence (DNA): TGTGCCAGTAGTATAGGACGTATGGAGACCCAGTACTTC. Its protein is CASSIGRMETQYF. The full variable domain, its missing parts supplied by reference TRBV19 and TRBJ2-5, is DGGITQSPKYLFRKEGQNVTLSCEQNLNHDAMYWYRQDPGQGLRLIYYSQIVNDFQKGDIAEGYSVSREKKESFPLTVTSAQKNPTAFYLCASSIGRMETQYFGPGTRLLVL.

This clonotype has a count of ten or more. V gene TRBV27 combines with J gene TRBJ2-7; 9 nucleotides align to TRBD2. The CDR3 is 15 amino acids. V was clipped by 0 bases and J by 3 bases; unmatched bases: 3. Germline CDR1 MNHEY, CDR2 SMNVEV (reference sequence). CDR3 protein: CASSLSSGSSYEQYF. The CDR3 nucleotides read TGTGCCAGCAGTTTATCTAGCGGGAGCAGCTACGAGCAGTACTTC.

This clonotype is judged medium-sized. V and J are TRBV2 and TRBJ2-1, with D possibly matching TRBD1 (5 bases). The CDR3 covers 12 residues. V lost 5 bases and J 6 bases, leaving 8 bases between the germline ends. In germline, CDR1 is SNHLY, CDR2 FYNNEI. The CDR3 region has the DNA TGTGCCAGCAGTAGGGGTGGCAATGAGCAGTTCTTC. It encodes CASSRGGNEQFF.

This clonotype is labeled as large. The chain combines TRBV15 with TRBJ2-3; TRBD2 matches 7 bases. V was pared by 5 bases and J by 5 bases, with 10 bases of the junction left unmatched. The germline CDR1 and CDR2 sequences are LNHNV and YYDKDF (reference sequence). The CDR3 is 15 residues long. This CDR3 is CATSRLAEGRDTQYF. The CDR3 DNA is TGTGCCACCAGCCGACTAGCCGAAGGCAGAGATACGCAGTATTTT.

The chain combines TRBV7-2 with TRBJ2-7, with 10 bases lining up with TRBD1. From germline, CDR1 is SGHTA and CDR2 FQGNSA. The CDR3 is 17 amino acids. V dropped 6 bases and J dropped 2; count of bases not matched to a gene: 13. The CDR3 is CASSLHTGTGDTYEQYF. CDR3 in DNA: TGTGCCAGCAGTTTGCACACCGGGACAGGGGATACCTACGAGCAGTACTTC. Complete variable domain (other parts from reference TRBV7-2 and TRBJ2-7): GAGVSQSPSNKVTEKGKDVELRCDPISGHTALYWYRQSLGQGLEFLIYFQGNSAPDKSGLPSDRFSAERTGGSVSTLTIQRTQQEDSAVYLCASSLHTGTGDTYEQYFGPGTRLTVT.

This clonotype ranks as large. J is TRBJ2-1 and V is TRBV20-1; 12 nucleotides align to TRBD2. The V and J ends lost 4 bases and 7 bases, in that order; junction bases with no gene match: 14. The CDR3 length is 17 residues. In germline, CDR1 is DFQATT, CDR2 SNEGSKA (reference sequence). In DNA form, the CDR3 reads TGCAGTGCTACCTGGACTAGCGGGGCGGAGCTTGGGAATGAGCAGTTCTTC. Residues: CSATWTSGAELGNEQFF.

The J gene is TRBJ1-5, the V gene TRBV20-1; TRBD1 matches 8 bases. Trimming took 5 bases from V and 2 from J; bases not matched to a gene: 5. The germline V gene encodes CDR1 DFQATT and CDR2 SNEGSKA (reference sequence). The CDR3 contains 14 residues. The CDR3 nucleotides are TGCAGTGCTCCAGGGGGCGGCGGCAATCAGCCCCAGCATTTT. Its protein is CSAPGGGGNQPQHF.

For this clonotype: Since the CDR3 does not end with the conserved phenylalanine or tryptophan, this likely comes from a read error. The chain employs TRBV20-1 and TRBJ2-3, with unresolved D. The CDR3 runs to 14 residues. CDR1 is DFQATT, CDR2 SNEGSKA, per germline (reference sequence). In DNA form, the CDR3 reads TGCAGCTCCTCCCGTGGGGTTGGGACAGATACGCAGTATTCT. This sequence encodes CSSSRGVGTDTQYS.

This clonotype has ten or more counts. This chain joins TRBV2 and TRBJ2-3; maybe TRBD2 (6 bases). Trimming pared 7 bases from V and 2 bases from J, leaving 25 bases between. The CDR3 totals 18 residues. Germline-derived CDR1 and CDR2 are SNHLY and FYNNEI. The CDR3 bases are TGTGCCAGCACCCGGGTCGGGACTTCGTCCTCCTTCACAGATACGCAGTATTTT. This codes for CASTRVGTSSSFTDTQYF.

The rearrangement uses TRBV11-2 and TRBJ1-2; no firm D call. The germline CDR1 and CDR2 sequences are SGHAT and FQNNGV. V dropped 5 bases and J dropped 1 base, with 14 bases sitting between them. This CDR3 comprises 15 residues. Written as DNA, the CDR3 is TGTGCCAGCAGCCGGACTAGCGGGGATAACTATGGCTACACCTTC. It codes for CASSRTSGDNYGYTF.

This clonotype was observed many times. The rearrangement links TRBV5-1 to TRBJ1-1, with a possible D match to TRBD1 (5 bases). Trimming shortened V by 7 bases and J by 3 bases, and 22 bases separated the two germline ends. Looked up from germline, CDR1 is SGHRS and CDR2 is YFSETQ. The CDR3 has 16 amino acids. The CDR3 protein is CASRPSAGGSDTEAFF. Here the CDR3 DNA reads TGCGCCAGCCGCCCTTCGGCGGGGGGTTCGGACACTGAAGCTTTCTTT.

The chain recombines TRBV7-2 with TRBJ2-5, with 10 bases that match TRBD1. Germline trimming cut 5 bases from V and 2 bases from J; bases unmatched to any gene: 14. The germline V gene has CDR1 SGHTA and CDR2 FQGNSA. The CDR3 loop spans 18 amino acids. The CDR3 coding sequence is TGTGCCAGCAGCGACCGGGACAGGGGCTATTTTGGGCAAGAGACCCAGTACTTC. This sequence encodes CASSDRDRGYFGQETQYF.

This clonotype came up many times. CDR3: CASSPTSNQPQHF. CDR3 DNA sequence: TGTGCCAGCAGTCCAACTAGCAATCAGCCCCAGCATTTT. The V call is TRBV6-4, the J call TRBJ1-5, with D unclear. The CDR3 length is 13 residues. The germline V gene encodes CDR1 MRHNA and CDR2 SNTAGT. Trimming cost V 5 bases and J 0 bases, with 5 bases left between them.

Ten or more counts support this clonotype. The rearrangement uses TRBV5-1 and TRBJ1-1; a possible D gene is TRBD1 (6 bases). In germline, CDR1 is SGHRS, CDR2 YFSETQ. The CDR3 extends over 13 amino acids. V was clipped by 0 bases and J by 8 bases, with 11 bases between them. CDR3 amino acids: CASSLEGTLEAFF. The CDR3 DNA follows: TGCGCCAGCAGCTTGGAGGGGACACTGGAAGCTTTCTTT. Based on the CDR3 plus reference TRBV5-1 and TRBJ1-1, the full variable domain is KAGVTQTPRYLIKTRGQQVTLSCSPISGHRSVSWYQQTPGQGLQFLFEYFSETQRNKGNFPGRFSGRQFSNSRSEMNVSTLELGDSALYLCASSLEGTLEAFFGQGTRLTVV.

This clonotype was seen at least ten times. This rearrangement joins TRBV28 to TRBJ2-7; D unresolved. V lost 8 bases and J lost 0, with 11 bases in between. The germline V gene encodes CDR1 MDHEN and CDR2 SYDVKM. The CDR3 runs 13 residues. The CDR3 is CASLNGSSYEQYF. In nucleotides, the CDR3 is TGTGCCAGCCTTAATGGTAGCTCCTACGAGCAGTACTTC.

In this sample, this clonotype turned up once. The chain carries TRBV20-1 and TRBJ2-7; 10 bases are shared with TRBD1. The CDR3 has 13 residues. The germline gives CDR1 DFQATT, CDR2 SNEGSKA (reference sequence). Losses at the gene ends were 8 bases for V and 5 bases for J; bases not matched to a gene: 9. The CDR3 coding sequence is TGCAGTACACCGGGACAGGGGTACCACGAGCAGTACTTC. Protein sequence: CSTPGQGYHEQYF.

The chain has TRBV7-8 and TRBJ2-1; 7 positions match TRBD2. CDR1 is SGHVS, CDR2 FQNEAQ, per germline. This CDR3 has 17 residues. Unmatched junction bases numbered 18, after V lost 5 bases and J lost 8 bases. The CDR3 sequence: CASSPRAARELTDEQFF. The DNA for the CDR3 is TGTGCCAGCAGCCCGCGGGCCGCGCGGGAGCTTACAGATGAGCAGTTCTTC.

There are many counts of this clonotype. CDR3 amino acids: CASSPLRNLNNEQFF. CDR3 sequence (DNA): TGTGCCAGCAGTCCCCTCAGGAACCTCAACAATGAGCAGTTCTTC. This chain connects TRBV6-2 or TRBV6-3 to TRBJ2-1; D remains ambiguous. The V gene's germline CDR1 is MNHEY and CDR2 SVGEGT. This CDR3 region has 15 residues. V was clipped by 5 bases and J by 5 bases, with 16 bases between them.

The CDR3 loop is CSASEGGSANEAFF. As DNA, the CDR3 is TGCAGTGCTAGCGAGGGGGGCTCGGCTAATGAAGCTTTCTTT. This chain connects TRBV20-1 to TRBJ1-1; D is possibly TRBD1 (6 bases). The CDR3 loop spans 14 amino acids. Germline V gene data show CDR1 as DFQATT and CDR2 as SNEGSKA (reference sequence). Trimming took 3 bases from V and 7 from J, leaving 18 bases between them.

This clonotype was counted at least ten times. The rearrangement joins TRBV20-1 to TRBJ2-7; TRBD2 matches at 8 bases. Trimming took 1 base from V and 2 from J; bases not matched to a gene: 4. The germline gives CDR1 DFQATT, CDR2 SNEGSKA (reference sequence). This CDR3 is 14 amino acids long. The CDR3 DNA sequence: TGCAGTGCTAGAGCTGGAGCGGGAGCCTACGAGCAGTACTTC. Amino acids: CSARAGAGAYEQYF.

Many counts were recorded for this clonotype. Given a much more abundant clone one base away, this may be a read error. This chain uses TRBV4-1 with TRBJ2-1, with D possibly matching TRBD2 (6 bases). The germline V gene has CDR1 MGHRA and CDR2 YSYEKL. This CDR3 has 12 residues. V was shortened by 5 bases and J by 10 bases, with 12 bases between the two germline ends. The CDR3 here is CASSDGGGEQFF. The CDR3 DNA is TGCGCCAGCAGCGACGGGGGTGGCGAGCAGTTCTTC.

The CDR3: CATSSQTRENSPLHF. The CDR3, as DNA: TGTGCCACCAGCAGCCAAACAAGGGAAAATTCACCCCTCCACTTT. This chain links TRBV15 with TRBJ1-6; D unresolved. Deletions cut 3 bases from V and 7 bases from J, with 13 bases between. This CDR3 region has 15 residues. Germline lookup yields CDR1 LNHNV and CDR2 YYDKDF (reference sequence).